These T cell receptor beta chains were read from a single sample in a study of blood T cell repertoires in COVID-19. The data were produced by immunoSEQ multiplex PCR, yet TCRdb's version contains in-frame clones alone and is incomplete. The sample has 160,000 or so clones, roughly 87% seen once; the top ten hold roughly 1.2%. Sequencing input: PBMCs or T cells enriched from blood (not recorded which). These receptors were taken from a human donor with acute COVID-19. The donor label of this sample is uncertain. CDR3s include the opening cysteine and the closing phenylalanine or tryptophan. Each record gives: J gene, CDR3 length, clone size, V gene, D gene, CDR3 DNA, CDR3 protein. A D gene is named only where the DNA matches it firmly. For some rows the clone size is stated as once, few or many, or as a class when expanded; others skip it.

TRBJ2-3 15 NA TRBV19 TRBD2 TGTGCCAGTAGTCTACCAGCGGGGCGCACAGATACGCAGTATTTT CASSLPAGRTDTQYF
TRBJ2-1 16 NA TRBV7-3 TRBD1 TGTGCCAGCAGCGGAACCGGGACAGGGTCTTACAATGAGCAGTTCTTC CASSGTGTGSYNEQFF
TRBJ2-3 19 NA TRBV29-1 TRBD1 TGCAGCGTTATAACGGGTGGTCGGGGACAGGGGTCATTCACAGATACGCAGTATTTT CSVITGGRGQGSFTDTQYF
TRBJ1-2 14 few TRBV3-1/TRBV3-2 TRBD1 TGTGCCAGCAGCCGTGAAGGGACAGGGGGAGGCTACACCTTC CASSREGTGGGYTF
TRBJ1-2 14 NA TRBV11-2 TRBD1 TGTGCCAGCAGCTTAGGGACAGGGGGCTATGGCTACACCTTC CASSLGTGGYGYTF
TRBJ1-2 14 NA TRBV3-1/TRBV3-2 NA TGTGCCAGCAGCCAAGGGCGGGGCAGCTCGGGCTACACCTTC CASSQGRGSSGYTF
TRBJ1-6 15 NA TRBV5-4 NA TGTGCCAGCAGCCAGCAGGGCGGATTTAATTCACCCCTCCACTTT CASSQQGGFNSPLHF
TRBJ2-5 15 NA TRBV5-1 NA TGCGCCAGCAGCTTGGCGTCCTCAGGGGAAGAGACCCAGTACTTC CASSLASSGEETQYF
TRBJ1-4 15 NA TRBV5-1 NA TGCGCCAGCAGCTTAGGAGTGCTCAAGAATGAAAAACTGTTTTTT CASSLGVLKNEKLFF
TRBJ1-2 14 NA TRBV4-1 TRBD1 TGCGCCAGCAGCCCGGAACAGGGGAGAAATGGCTACACCTTC CASSPEQGRNGYTF
TRBJ1-2 15 NA TRBV2 NA TGTGCCAGCAGTGAACAGGTGTTAGCTAACTATGGCTACACCTTC CASSEQVLANYGYTF
TRBJ2-5 14 NA TRBV7-2 NA TGTGCCAGCAGCCTACCGGGTCACCAAGAGACCCAGTACTTC CASSLPGHQETQYF
TRBJ2-4 15 NA TRBV9 TRBD2 TGTGCCAGCAGCGTAGGGGCTAGCGGGTTAGACATTCAGTACTTC CASSVGASGLDIQYF
TRBJ1-6 14 NA TRBV7-9 NA TGTGCCAGCAGCTTAATCGGCGACACTGCGACCCTCCACTTT CASSLIGDTATLHF
TRBJ2-7 15 NA TRBV19 TRBD1 TGTGCCAGTAGTCGAGAGGGACAGGGGGGATACGAGCAGTACTTC CASSREGQGGYEQYF
TRBJ2-7 16 few TRBV6-1 TRBD1 TGTGCCAGCAGTGAAGCTCCAGGGGGACCTCTCCACGAGCAGTACTTC CASSEAPGGPLHEQYF
TRBJ2-7 12 NA TRBV27 NA TGTGCCAGCAGCAGTACGGGGTACGAGCAGTACTTC CASSSTGYEQYF
TRBJ1-2 13 NA TRBV11-2 TRBD1 TGTGCCAGCAGCCCGGGACAGGACTATGGCTACACCTTC CASSPGQDYGYTF
TRBJ2-2 13 NA TRBV12-3/TRBV12-4 NA TGTGCCAGCAGTTTAAAGTTCGGCGGGGAGCTGTTTTTT CASSLKFGGELFF
TRBJ1-1 15 NA TRBV12-5 TRBD1 TGTGCTAGTGGTCGACGGGACAGGGTATCCACTGAAGCTTTCTTT CASGRRDRVSTEAFF
TRBJ2-1 16 NA TRBV5-4 NA TGTGCCAGCAGCTTCCTTATAGTCGGCTCCTACAATGAGCAGTTCTTC CASSFLIVGSYNEQFF
TRBJ1-3 17 NA TRBV9 TRBD1 TGTGCCAGCAGCGTCTCTCAGGGGGGCTTTACTGGAAACACCATATATTTT CASSVSQGGFTGNTIYF
TRBJ2-7 14 NA TRBV27 TRBD1 TGTGCCAGCAGGATCGGGACAGGAGCCTACGAGCAGTACTTC CASRIGTGAYEQYF
TRBJ1-3 13 NA TRBV7-9 NA TGTGCCAGCCAACTCGGCTCTGGAAACACCATATATTTT CASQLGSGNTIYF
TRBJ1-1 18 NA TRBV7-2 TRBD1 TGTGCCAGCAGCTTCGAGGTTATAGGGACAGGTGAAAACACTGAAGCTTTCTTT CASSFEVIGTGENTEAFF
TRBJ1-1 15 NA TRBV3-1/TRBV3-2 TRBD1 TGTGCCAGCAGCCAGACAGGGATATGGAACACTGAAGCTTTCTTT CASSQTGIWNTEAFF
TRBJ1-1 16 NA TRBV5-1 TRBD1 TGCGCCAGCAGCTTGGGATTGAGACAGGGCTACACTGAAGCTTTCTTT CASSLGLRQGYTEAFF
TRBJ2-2 16 NA TRBV7-9 TRBD2 TGTGCCAGCAGCAGGGGGACTAGCCTGAACACCGGGGAGCTGTTTTTT CASSRGTSLNTGELFF
TRBJ2-1 16 NA TRBV28 NA TGTGCCAGCAGTTCCATCCGGGACTTTGCCCCCCCTGAGCAGTTCTTC CASSSIRDFAPPEQFF
TRBJ1-4 16 few TRBV19 NA TGTGCCTGCAAATTTGGGGTTCCGGGGACTAATGAAAAACTGTTTTTT CACKFGVPGTNEKLFF
TRBJ1-1 16 NA TRBV5-1 TRBD1 TGCGCCAGCAGCTTAATTCCAGGGGGCGGACGCACTGAAGCTTTCTTT CASSLIPGGGRTEAFF
TRBJ1-1 18 NA TRBV7-8 NA TGTGCCAGCAGCAAGTCTCAGGGGTCGGGCCTCATGAACACTGAAGCTTTCTTT CASSKSQGSGLMNTEAFF
TRBJ2-3 14 NA TRBV9 NA TGTGCCAGCAGCGGGGGGCACAGCACAGATACGCAGTATTTT CASSGGHSTDTQYF
TRBJ2-3 18 NA TRBV7-3 TRBD1 TGTGCCAGCAGTGTCAGGGGACAGGGGGCGTTTAGGACAGATACGCAGTATTTT CASSVRGQGAFRTDTQYF
TRBJ1-2 14 NA TRBV19 TRBD1 TGTGCCAGTAGTGCCTCGGGACAGGAGTTTGGCTACATCTTC CASSASGQEFGYIF
TRBJ1-1 14 NA TRBV3-1/TRBV3-2 NA TGTGCCAGCAGACCAAGTGACAGCGTCTCTGAAGCTTTCTTT CASRPSDSVSEAFF
TRBJ2-2 16 NA TRBV24-1 NA TGTGCCACCAGTGATTTGCCCTTCAAGGAGACCGGGGAGCTGTTTTTT CATSDLPFKETGELFF
TRBJ2-5 12 NA TRBV19 NA TGTGCCAGTAGTTATCAGGGAGGGACCCAGTACTTC CASSYQGGTQYF
TRBJ1-1 12 once TRBV5-6 TRBD1 TGTGCCAGCAGCTTGGGTGGACAGGGCGCTTTCTTT CASSLGGQGAFF
TRBJ1-1 16 NA TRBV19 NA TGTGCCAGTAGCCAATCTCGCCCTCAGGGTTGCACTGAAGCTTTCTTT CASSQSRPQGCTEAFF
TRBJ2-2 18 NA TRBV7-2 TRBD2 TGTGCCAGCAGCTTAGCCCTACCGAGCGGGGTGTACACCGGGGAGCTGTTTTTT CASSLALPSGVYTGELFF
TRBJ2-5 16 NA TRBV7-9 TRBD1 TGTGCCAGCAGCCCACTCCGACAGGGGGCGATGGAGACCCAGTACTTC CASSPLRQGAMETQYF
TRBJ1-2 13 NA TRBV12-3/TRBV12-4 NA TGTGCCAGCAGACCCCCACAGGGCTATGGCTACACCTTC CASRPPQGYGYTF
TRBJ2-2 17 few TRBV15 NA TGTGCCACCAGCCCCCAATATTTGGGCCTGGGCACCGGGGAGCTGTTTTTT CATSPQYLGLGTGELFF
TRBJ2-7 14 NA TRBV9 NA TGTGCCAGCAGCGTAGGACAGGACTCCTACGAGCAGTACTTC CASSVGQDSYEQYF